The rows below give T cell receptor beta chains drawn from one sample of a study of shared clonotypes between healthy human individuals. The protocol was immunoSEQ multiplex PCR, while the TCRdb copy is restricted to in-frame clones and leaves out a portion. The table includes over a million clones, roughly 96% detected once. The sequenced sample was naive CD4+ T cells sorted from blood. Receptors originate from a man aged 25 to 45 in good health. CDR3s include the opening cysteine and the closing phenylalanine or tryptophan. A D gene is named only where the DNA matches it firmly. Where a row states a size, it is once, few, many or the class of an expanded clone; other rows omit it.

clone_size,v_call,d_call,j_call,cdr3_nt,cdr3_aa
.,TRBV2,.,TRBJ2-2,TGTGCCAGCAGTGACTCTGCCCCGGGCACCGGGGAGCTGTTTTTT,CASSDSAPGTGELFF
few,TRBV2,.,TRBJ2-7,TGTGCCAGCAGTGGAACCAGAGGACAGTTCTACGAGCAGTACTTC,CASSGTRGQFYEQYF
.,TRBV9,.,TRBJ2-3,TGTGCCAGCAGCGTTGGGGGGGCCGCCGGCACAGATACGCAGTATTTT,CASSVGGAAGTDTQYF
.,TRBV6-5,TRBD2,TRBJ2-3,TGTGCCAGCAGCCGAGCGGGAGGGTTGGATACGCAGTATTTT,CASSRAGGLDTQYF
.,TRBV30,TRBD2,TRBJ2-7,TGTGCCTGGTCAAGCGGGAGGCGCTTCTACGAGCAGTACTTC,CAWSSGRRFYEQYF
.,TRBV27,TRBD2,TRBJ2-1,TGTGCCAGCAGTCTACTAGCGGGAGGTAGCAATGAGCAGTTCTTC,CASSLLAGGSNEQFF
.,TRBV25-1,.,TRBJ2-3,TGTGCCAGCAGTGAATATTCAGGGAACACAGATACGCAGTATTTT,CASSEYSGNTDTQYF
.,TRBV29-1,TRBD2,TRBJ2-1,TGCAGCCTTACTAGCGGGAGTGTTAATGAGCAGTTCTTC,CSLTSGSVNEQFF
.,TRBV19,TRBD2,TRBJ2-1,TGTGCCAGTATGAGGCGGGAACTAGCGGGAAGTGAGCAGTTCTTC,CASMRRELAGSEQFF
.,TRBV7-9,TRBD1,TRBJ1-4,TGTGCCAGCAGCCCAGGGGGGAACGAGAATGAAAAACTGTTTTTT,CASSPGGNENEKLFF
.,TRBV5-1,.,TRBJ2-1,TGCGCCAGCAGCTTGGACCAAAGCTACAATGAGCAGTTCTTC,CASSLDQSYNEQFF
.,TRBV5-1,.,TRBJ2-7,TGCGCCAGCAGCTTGGAAGGACAGAGTGGGACCTACGAGCAGTACTTC,CASSLEGQSGTYEQYF
.,TRBV5-1,.,TRBJ1-2,TGCGCCAGCAGCTTAACGGGATACTATGGCTACACCTTC,CASSLTGYYGYTF
.,TRBV27,.,TRBJ2-7,TGTGCCAGCACCCACCTGGACACAAAGGGGGAGCAGTACTTC,CASTHLDTKGEQYF
.,TRBV11-2,.,TRBJ2-1,TGTGCCAGCAGCTTAGGGGGTTATTGGGGCCTAAGGGACAATGAGCAGTTCTTC,CASSLGGYWGLRDNEQFF
.,TRBV2,.,TRBJ2-1,TGTGCCAGCAGTGAAGATTATGCAGGGAAGAATGAGCAGTTCTTC,CASSEDYAGKNEQFF
.,TRBV18,TRBD1,TRBJ2-1,TGTGCCAGCTCACCACGAACAGGGGTGGGGAATGAGCAGTTCTTC,CASSPRTGVGNEQFF
.,TRBV9,.,TRBJ1-1,TGTGCCAGCAGCGTAGATCCTGCAGGTGAAGCTTTCTTT,CASSVDPAGEAFF
.,TRBV5-8,.,TRBJ2-3,TGTGCCAGCAGACAGGGAACCCCAGATACGCAGTATTTT,CASRQGTPDTQYF
.,TRBV18,.,TRBJ2-7,TGTGCCAGCTCACCGGGGGGCCGGCGGTACGAGCAGTACTTC,CASSPGGRRYEQYF
once,TRBV4-2,TRBD1,TRBJ2-4,TGTGCCGATGAGGGAAAGGGGGCATCGTCCAAAAACATTCAGTACTTC,CADEGKGASSKNIQYF
.,TRBV7-3,TRBD2,TRBJ2-1,TGTGCCAGCAGCACCTCGGGGGTAGCGGGAGAGGTTGAGCAGTTCTTC,CASSTSGVAGEVEQFF
.,TRBV7-2,.,TRBJ2-7,TGTGCCAGCAGCCAGCGGACTATCTCCTACGAGCAGTACTTC,CASSQRTISYEQYF
.,TRBV7-2,.,TRBJ2-7,TGTGCCAGCAGCTTAGTAGGGGCAGCCTACGAGCAGTACTTC,CASSLVGAAYEQYF
.,TRBV6-6,TRBD2,TRBJ2-7,TGTGCCAGCAATCTAGCGGGAAGGGCCCACGAGCAGTACTTC,CASNLAGRAHEQYF
.,TRBV29-1,.,TRBJ2-3,TGCAGCGTTGAACAGTCCACAGATACGCAGTATTTT,CSVEQSTDTQYF
.,TRBV7-9,.,TRBJ1-2,TGTGCCAGCAGCTTATCACCGAACTATGGCTACACCTTC,CASSLSPNYGYTF
few,TRBV28,.,TRBJ1-4,TGTGCCAGCAGCTCGCTAGCGTATCCGGGGGAAAAACTGTTTTTT,CASSSLAYPGEKLFF
.,TRBV5-1,TRBD2,TRBJ2-5,TGCGCCAGCAGCTTTAGCGGGAGAGGAGAGACCCAGTACTTC,CASSFSGRGETQYF
.,TRBV9,TRBD2,TRBJ2-7,TGTGCCAGCAGCGTAGCCGGGACTAGCACCTACGAGCAGTACTTC,CASSVAGTSTYEQYF
.,TRBV15,TRBD2,TRBJ2-1,TGTGCCACCAGCAGAGATATGAGCGGGAGGAAGAAGTTCTTC,CATSRDMSGRKKFF
.,TRBV10-3,TRBD2,TRBJ2-1,TGTGCCATCAGTGAGTCTAGCGGGAAGTACAATGAGCAGTTCTTC,CAISESSGKYNEQFF
.,TRBV6-1,TRBD1,TRBJ1-1,TGTGCCAGCACCGGGACAGTTTACACTGAAGCTTTCTTT,CASTGTVYTEAFF
.,TRBV6-5,.,TRBJ2-7,TGTGCCAGCAGTCCGTCCCCCTACGAGCAGTACTTC,CASSPSPYEQYF
.,TRBV2,.,TRBJ1-2,TGTGCCAGCAGGGACAGAAACTATGGCTACACCTTC,CASRDRNYGYTF
.,TRBV19,.,TRBJ1-5,TGTGCCAGTTCGGGAGGGGCGGTAAGCAATCAGCCCCAGCATTTT,CASSGGAVSNQPQHF
.,TRBV18,.,TRBJ2-7,TGTGCCAGCTCACCAATCCAGGGGTACGAGCAGTACTTC,CASSPIQGYEQYF
.,TRBV7-9,TRBD1,TRBJ2-2,TGTGCCAGCAGCGACAGAGGGTGGGGACAGGGGACAGACACCGGGGAGCTGTTTTTT,CASSDRGWGQGTDTGELFF
.,TRBV5-1,.,TRBJ1-1,TGCGCCAGCAGCTTACAGCCTCAAGGTGTGGGCACTGAAGCTTTCTTT,CASSLQPQGVGTEAFF
.,TRBV14,.,TRBJ2-7,TGTGCCAGCAGCCAAGTTACCCCCAATGCGGGGCTCGAGCAGTACTTC,CASSQVTPNAGLEQYF
.,TRBV5-1,TRBD1,TRBJ2-7,TGCGCCAGCAGCTTGGAGGGACAGGGGGCTGGGGAGCAGTACTTC,CASSLEGQGAGEQYF
.,TRBV20-1,.,TRBJ2-7,TGCAGTGCGAGGAGCTCCTACGAGCAGTACTTC,CSARSSYEQYF
.,TRBV15,.,TRBJ2-1,TGTGCCACCAGCAGAGATAGTCTGGGGCCCTACAATGAGCAGTTCTTC,CATSRDSLGPYNEQFF
.,TRBV18,.,TRBJ1-2,TGTGCCAGCTCACTACAAGACATACGCTATGGCTACACCTTC,CASSLQDIRYGYTF
.,TRBV9,TRBD2,TRBJ2-2,TGTGCCAGCAGCGTAGCGGTAGCGGGACTCGGGGAGCTGTTTTTT,CASSVAVAGLGELFF
.,TRBV5-1,.,TRBJ2-1,TGCGCCAGCAGCTTAGCGGCTAGCTCCTACAATGAGCAGTTCTTC,CASSLAASSYNEQFF
.,TRBV5-1,TRBD1,TRBJ1-3,TGCGCCAGCAGCTCGAACGGACAGGGGGCTGGAAACACCATATATTTT,CASSSNGQGAGNTIYF
.,TRBV9,TRBD2,TRBJ2-5,TGTGCCAGCAGCGTAGTAGCGGGGGGGGAGACCCAGTACTTC,CASSVVAGGETQYF
.,TRBV18,.,TRBJ1-1,TGTGCCAGCTCAGGATCAGGGCTGAACACTGAAGCTTTCTTT,CASSGSGLNTEAFF
.,TRBV7-9,.,TRBJ2-1,TGTGCCAGCAGCCTCAGAGGGCTAGCGAACTACAATGAGCAGTTCTTC,CASSLRGLANYNEQFF
few,TRBV2,.,TRBJ1-2,TGTGCCAGCAGGCCTAGGGGGTTTAACTATGGCTACACCTTC,CASRPRGFNYGYTF
.,TRBV19,.,TRBJ1-5,TGTGCCAGTAGTACAACTGCGCATCAGCCCCAGCATTTT,CASSTTAHQPQHF
.,TRBV10-3,TRBD1,TRBJ2-2,TGTGCCATCAGGACAGGGAGCACCGGGGAGCTGTTTTTT,CAIRTGSTGELFF
.,TRBV11-2,.,TRBJ1-1,TGTGCCAGCAGCAGGGAGAACACTGAAGCTTTCTTT,CASSRENTEAFF
.,TRBV11-2,TRBD2,TRBJ2-5,TGTGCCAGCAGCACGCCGGGGAGGGTTGGGCCCCAGTACTTC,CASSTPGRVGPQYF
.,TRBV7-2,TRBD1,TRBJ2-5,TGTGCCAGCAGCCTACAGGGGGCTTCCGAGACCCAGTACTTC,CASSLQGASETQYF
.,TRBV7-9,.,TRBJ2-6,TGTGCCAGCAGCTCCGGGTGGGGGGCTGGGGCCAACGTCCTGACTTTC,CASSSGWGAGANVLTF
.,TRBV5-4,.,TRBJ2-5,TGTGCCAGCAGCTTGCAGGGGATCCCCCAAGAGACCCAGTACTTC,CASSLQGIPQETQYF
.,TRBV2,.,TRBJ1-1,TGTGCCAGCAGCACTCTAGGATTGAGGGGGTTCGGTTTCTTT,CASSTLGLRGFGFF